The sample holds a few counts of the clone carrying this T cell receptor (beta chain). V was clipped by 6 bases and J by 3 bases, with 3 bases between them. Germline-derived CDR1 and CDR2 are SNHLY and FYNNEI. The CDR3 has 11 amino acids. This sample is drawn from a study of T cells in Graves' hyperthyroidism and ophthalmopathy. Clinical symptoms, serum thyroxine, TRAb, thyroid ultrasound and orbital computed tomography informed diagnoses. Fresh 10 ml peripheral blood yielded PBMCs. The source material, RNA transcripts, was used to amplify TCR beta CDR3 regions. The HTBI primer set served for first-round RT-PCR of the TCR CDR3. In TCRdb, the multiplex PCR reads were re-called with MiXCR into one record per CDR3 protein. In the table there are a few hundred thousand distinct CDR3 sequences, 21% of which are singletons.

The sample comprised blood. The V call is TRBV2, the J call TRBJ1-5; D gene uncertain. This TCR was sampled from a woman between 50 and 59 years old with Graves' hyperthyroidism. This CDR3 is CASRNNQPQHF. The DNA of the CDR3 is TGTGCCAGCAGAAACAATCAGCCCCAGCATTTT.